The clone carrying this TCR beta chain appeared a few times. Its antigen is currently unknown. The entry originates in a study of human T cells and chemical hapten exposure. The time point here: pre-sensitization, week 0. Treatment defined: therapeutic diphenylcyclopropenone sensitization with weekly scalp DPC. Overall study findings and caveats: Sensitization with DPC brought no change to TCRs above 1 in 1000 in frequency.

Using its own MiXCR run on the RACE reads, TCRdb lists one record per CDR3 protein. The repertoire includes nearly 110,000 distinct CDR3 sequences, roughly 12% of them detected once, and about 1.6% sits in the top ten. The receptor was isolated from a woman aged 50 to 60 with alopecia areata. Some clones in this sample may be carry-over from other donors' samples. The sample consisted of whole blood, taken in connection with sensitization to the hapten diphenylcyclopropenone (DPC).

The CDR3 DNA reads TGCAGCGGGGGAGACAGGGATAAGGGGACCCAGTACTTC. Translating gives CSGGDRDKGTQYF. The chain links TRBV29-1 to TRBJ2-5, with 7 nucleotides matching TRBD1. This CDR3 contains 13 residues. Unmatched junction bases numbered 12, after V lost 7 bases and J lost 7 bases. In germline, CDR1 is SQVTM, CDR2 ANQGSEA.